The 31 T cell receptor beta chains listed next were all sequenced from one sample in a study of T cell responses to AZD1222 COVID-19 vaccine. Sequencing was performed with immunoSEQ multiplex PCR; in TCRdb, only in-frame clones are kept and a portion is missing. This sample carries some 130,000 clones, 90% to 95% of them seen once, and the ten largest clones take roughly 7%. The sequencing used peripheral blood, collected 28 days after the second AZD1222 dose. The receptors come from an adult who received the AZD1222 COVID-19 vaccine.

The rearrangement uses TRBV18 and TRBJ1-5; D gene unclear. Germline CDR1 and CDR2: KGHSH and LQKENI. V was clipped by 3 bases and J by 7 bases, with 16 bases between them. The CDR3 covers 15 residues. CDR3 sequence (DNA): TGTGCCAGCTCACCCCTCAACGACAATTCCCAGCCCCAGCATTTT. This sequence encodes CASSPLNDNSQPQHF.

This clone was observed a handful of times. This chain uses TRBV7-9 with TRBJ2-2; D is uncertain. This CDR3 comprises 12 residues. The ends were cut back, 5 bases at V and 2 bases at J, with 3 bases in the middle. CDR1 is SEHNR, CDR2 FQNEAQ, per germline (reference sequence). In nucleotides, the CDR3 is TGTGCCAGCAGCGTAAACACCGGGGAGCTGTTTTTT. Residues: CASSVNTGELFF.

This sequence joins TRBV5-1 and TRBJ2-1; 7 positions match TRBD2. This CDR3 comprises 13 residues. Germline V gene lookup returns CDR1 SGHRS and CDR2 YFSETQ. V was pared by 4 bases and J by 5 bases, with 3 bases of the junction left unmatched. This CDR3 reads CASSPGLHNEQFF. The DNA for the CDR3 is TGCGCCAGCAGCCCGGGACTACACAATGAGCAGTTCTTC. Combining the CDR3 with reference TRBV5-1 and TRBJ2-1 gives the whole variable domain KAGVTQTPRYLIKTRGQQVTLSCSPISGHRSVSWYQQTPGQGLQFLFEYFSETQRNKGNFPGRFSGRQFSNSRSEMNVSTLELGDSALYLCASSPGLHNEQFFGPGTRLTVL.

The CDR3 loop reads CASSLEDNEQYF. The CDR3 DNA reads as TGCGCCAGCAGCTTGGAAGACAACGAGCAGTACTTC. The chain employs TRBV5-1 and TRBJ2-7; D ambiguous. V was clipped by 0 bases and J by 5 bases, with 6 bases between them. Germline assignment: CDR1 SGHRS and CDR2 YFSETQ. The CDR3 is 12 residues long.

This chain links TRBV18 with TRBJ1-1; the match to TRBD1 covers 9 bases. The length of the CDR3 is 13 residues. The junction had 5 bases not matched to a gene; V was cut back by 5 bases and J by 7 bases. Germline V lookup: CDR1 KGHSH, CDR2 LQKENI. CDR3 sequence reads: CASSTTGGFEAFF. DNA of the CDR3: TGTGCCAGCTCAACTACAGGGGGCTTTGAAGCTTTCTTT.

The V gene is TRBV6-2 or TRBV6-3, the J gene TRBJ2-5; D gene unclear. Germline values: CDR1 MNHEY, CDR2 SVGEGT. Trimming removed 4 bases at V and 5 bases at J, with 17 bases between. This CDR3 spans 15 amino acids. In nucleotides, the CDR3 is TGTGCCAGCAGTTTATCCTCGGTACAGTTGGAGACCCAGTACTTC. This codes for CASSLSSVQLETQYF.

This clone has only one observation. The genes are TRBV10-3 and TRBJ1-4; maybe TRBD1 (6 bases). CDR3 length: 17 amino acids. Trimming took off 5 bases at V and 4 bases at J, with 20 bases between the two ends. Germline V lookup: CDR1 ENHRY, CDR2 SYGVKD. The CDR3 nucleotides read TGTGCCATCAGTCTGGGAGTACAGGGCGGTTTTAATGAAAAACTGTTTTTT. The encoded protein is CAISLGVQGGFNEKLFF.

The V call is TRBV25-1, the J call TRBJ2-7; D unresolved. In germline, CDR1 is MGHDK, CDR2 SYGVNS. V was shortened by 2 bases and J by 3 bases, with 8 bases between the two germline ends. This CDR3 region has 13 residues. CDR3 sequence (DNA): TGTGCCAGCAGTGAAGGCAGCTACTACGAGCAGTACTTC. Amino acid sequence: CASSEGSYYEQYF.

The rearrangement uses TRBV7-9 and TRBJ2-5, with TRBD1 matching over 8 bases. Looked up from germline, CDR1 is SEHNR and CDR2 is FQNEAQ (reference sequence). The CDR3 runs 17 residues. Losses at the gene ends were 5 bases for V and 0 bases for J; bases not matched to a gene: 11. Written as DNA, the CDR3 is TGTGCCAGCAGCCTAGGTTGGACAGGGAAAAACCAAGAGACCCAGTACTTC. Protein product: CASSLGWTGKNQETQYF.

This sequence joins TRBV28 and TRBJ2-1; no definite D call. Trimming left V 3 bases short and J 6 bases short, with 6 bases between. This CDR3 region has 12 residues. Germline CDR1 is MDHEN and CDR2 is SYDVKM. The CDR3 bases are TGTGCCAGCAGTTTCAGTCCCAATGAGCAGTTCTTC. Residues: CASSFSPNEQFF.

V usage is TRBV19 and J usage is TRBJ2-7; 8 nucleotides agree with TRBD1. Germline V gene sequence: CDR1 LNHDA, CDR2 SQIVND (reference sequence). CDR3 length: 13 residues. V gave up 5 bases and J gave up 7 bases; unmatched junction bases: 7. The CDR3 loop is CASSSWTGREQYF. The CDR3, as DNA: TGTGCCAGTAGTTCCTGGACAGGGAGGGAGCAGTACTTC.

V is TRBV6-5 and J is TRBJ2-7; TRBD1 matches at 8 bases. The CDR3 consists of 15 residues. Germline CDR1 reads MNHEY; CDR2 reads SVGAGI. The junction had 14 bases not matched to a gene; V was cut back by 6 bases and J by 7 bases. The CDR3 loop is CASSLHRGAGGEQYF. The CDR3 DNA is TGTGCCAGCAGCCTTCACAGGGGGGCCGGTGGTGAGCAGTACTTC.

CDR3 in amino acids: CASRTGGGNQPQHF. CDR3 DNA: TGTGCCAGCAGGACGGGAGGGGGCAATCAGCCCCAGCATTTT. The gene calls are TRBV6-5 and TRBJ1-5, with D possibly being TRBD1 (5 bases). In germline, CDR1 is MNHEY, CDR2 SVGAGI. V lost 6 bases to trimming and J lost 2 bases, with 11 bases between them. The CDR3 totals 14 residues.

This chain uses TRBV19 with TRBJ1-1; D unclear. This CDR3 is built from 14 residues. Trimming took off 6 bases at V and 3 bases at J, with 14 bases between the two ends. Germline-derived CDR1 and CDR2 are LNHDA and SQIVND (reference sequence). The CDR3 DNA reads as TGTGCCAGTAGCCACTGGGCCGGGGACACTGAAGCTTTCTTT. Translated: CASSHWAGDTEAFF.

This clone was recorded only once. The chain carries TRBV5-1 and TRBJ2-6; D is possibly TRBD1 (5 bases). Trimming took 0 bases from V and 2 from J, leaving 12 bases between them. From germline, CDR1 is SGHRS and CDR2 YFSETQ. The CDR3 covers 17 residues. In nucleotides, the CDR3 is TGCGCCAGCAGCTTGGCCTTAGGGGTAACTGGGGCCAACGTCCTGACTTTC. The encoded protein is CASSLALGVTGANVLTF.

V usage is TRBV2 and J usage is TRBJ2-5; 8 bases match TRBD1. Germline assignment: CDR1 SNHLY and CDR2 FYNNEI. The CDR3 is 16 residues long. After removal of 7 bases from V and 4 bases from J, the junction contained 14 bases not matched to a gene. The CDR3 DNA follows: TGTGCCAGCACCGGAGGGTCGGACAGGGCTATAGAGACCCAGTACTTC. Translating it yields CASTGGSDRAIETQYF.

The chain combines TRBV19 with TRBJ1-4; 7 nucleotides line up with TRBD1. Germline V gene sequence: CDR1 LNHDA, CDR2 SQIVND (reference sequence). V lost 5 bases to trimming and J lost 8 bases; unmatched junction nucleotides: 5. The CDR3 is 13 amino acids. The CDR3 DNA follows: TGTGCCAGTAGTTGGCAGGGGGGGGAAAAACTGTTTTTT. Translated: CASSWQGGEKLFF.

V is TRBV3-1 (or the pseudogene TRBV3-2) and J is TRBJ2-2; D is unclear. Germline CDR1 LGHDT, CDR2 YNNKEL (reference sequence). The V gene lost 4 bases and the J gene lost 2 bases, with 14 bases spanning the gap. CDR3 length: 16 amino acids. The CDR3 protein is CASSLKGTFNTGELFF. Here the CDR3 DNA reads TGTGCCAGCAGCCTTAAAGGCACTTTCAACACCGGGGAGCTGTTTTTT.

This chain joins TRBV4-1 and TRBJ1-6; 9 positions agree with TRBD1. V lost 2 bases to trimming and J lost 8 bases; unmatched junction nucleotides: 7. The CDR3 length is 16 residues. Germline values: CDR1 MGHRA, CDR2 YSYEKL. CDR3 sequence: CASSQPTGGGYSPLHF. CDR3 bases: TGCGCCAGCAGCCAACCTACAGGGGGCGGTTATTCACCCCTCCACTTT.

The rearrangement links TRBV9 to TRBJ2-1; no clear D. V was trimmed by 0 bases and J by 4 bases, leaving 11 bases between them. The CDR3 is 15 amino acids. Germline V gene sequence: CDR1 SGDLS, CDR2 YYNGEE. The CDR3, as DNA: TGTGCCAGCAGCGTAGGGGCGGTACCTTACAATGAGCAGTTCTTC. As protein: CASSVGAVPYNEQFF.

The rearrangement joins TRBV9 to TRBJ1-1, with D unclear. Germline CDR1 is SGDLS and CDR2 is YYNGEE. Trimming stripped 0 bases from V and 1 base from J, with 4 bases between. This CDR3 contains 13 residues. The CDR3 DNA sequence: TGTGCCAGCAGCGTAGGACCGAACACTGAAGCTTTCTTT. The encoded protein is CASSVGPNTEAFF.

The gene calls are TRBV3-1 (or the pseudogene TRBV3-2) and TRBJ1-2; tentatively, D is TRBD1 (5 bases). Germline assignment: CDR1 LGHDT and CDR2 YNNKEL (reference sequence). The CDR3 is 14 residues long. V lost 4 bases to trimming and J lost 8 bases, with 17 bases between them. In DNA form, the CDR3 reads TGTGCCAGCAGCCCAGGGTGGGGAGGGTTCGGCTACACCTTC. The encoded protein is CASSPGWGGFGYTF.

This rearrangement joins TRBV7-9 to TRBJ2-1; a possible D gene is TRBD1 (6 bases). This CDR3 is built from 14 residues. The germline V gene encodes CDR1 SEHNR and CDR2 FQNEAQ (reference sequence). Trimming took 6 bases from V and 2 from J, leaving 11 bases between them. This chain's CDR3 is CASSLRGTYNEQFF. The CDR3 bases are TGTGCCAGCAGTCTCAGGGGCACCTACAATGAGCAGTTCTTC.

The J gene is TRBJ2-2, the V gene TRBV6-6; D call uncertain. Germline loops: CDR1 MNHNY, CDR2 SVGAGI (reference sequence). The CDR3 has 13 amino acids. Trimming left V 7 bases short and J 8 bases short, with 14 bases between. CDR3 DNA: TGTGCCAGCATGAGGACGACGTCGGGGGAGCTGTTTTTT. Residues: CASMRTTSGELFF.

The rearrangement uses TRBV19 and TRBJ1-5; 10 bases map to TRBD1. The CDR3 is 14 amino acids. Germline CDR1 reads LNHDA; CDR2 reads SQIVND (reference sequence). The trim removed 11 bases at V and 5 bases at J, leaving 9 bases unmatched. The CDR3 sequence: CAGSTGGSYQPQHF. DNA of the CDR3: TGTGCCGGTTCGACAGGGGGCAGTTATCAGCCCCAGCATTTT.

The V gene is TRBV19, the J gene TRBJ1-3; D may be TRBD1 (5 bases). This CDR3 is 14 amino acids long. Trimming took 5 bases from V and 2 from J, leaving 10 bases between them. The germline V gene encodes CDR1 LNHDA and CDR2 SQIVND (reference sequence). CDR3 coding DNA: TGTGCCAGTAGTTCGGGGCCCCCTGGAAACACCATATATTTT. Translated: CASSSGPPGNTIYF.

V gene TRBV27 combines with J gene TRBJ2-5, with D perhaps matching TRBD1 (6 bases). V lost 8 bases, J lost 4 bases, and 17 bases lay in between. From germline, CDR1 is MNHEY and CDR2 SMNVEV (reference sequence). This CDR3 comprises 14 residues. DNA of the CDR3: TGTGCCAGCGGGGGCCGATCGGCCAGAGAGACCCAGTACTTC. Translated: CASGGRSARETQYF.

The genes are TRBV30 and TRBJ1-5; no firm D call. There are 13 residues in the CDR3. The germline V and J ends were trimmed by 0 bases and 3 bases, with 6 bases remaining between them. Per germline, CDR1 GTSNPN and CDR2 SVGIG (reference sequence). The CDR3, as DNA: TGTGCCTGGAGTGTAACAGACAATCAGCCCCAGCATTTT. Its protein product is CAWSVTDNQPQHF.

The chain recombines TRBV3-1 (or the pseudogene TRBV3-2) with TRBJ1-2; a weak D match, TRBD1 (5 bases). Germline CDR1 is LGHDT and CDR2 is YNNKEL (reference sequence). CDR3 length: 16 amino acids. Trimming stripped 8 bases from V and 8 bases from J, with 27 bases between. CDR3 coding DNA: TGTGCCAGCGTTTCGTCTCCTTTGGCAGGGAGGCAAGGCTACACCTTC. Protein sequence: CASVSSPLAGRQGYTF.

Here the CDR3 reads CAWRWVNTEAFF. The DNA for the CDR3 is TGTGCCTGGAGGTGGGTCAACACTGAAGCTTTCTTT. The J gene is TRBJ1-1, the V gene TRBV30; no clear D. CDR1 and CDR2 from the germline V gene are GTSNPN and SVGIG (reference sequence). V was cut by 3 bases and J by 2 bases, with 7 bases left in between. CDR3 length equals 12 residues.

The V call is TRBV5-1, the J call TRBJ1-3, with D hard to call. Germline V gives CDR1 SGHRS, CDR2 YFSETQ. The ends were cut back, 2 bases at V and 8 bases at J, with 11 bases in the middle. The CDR3 has 13 residues. CDR3 in amino acids: CASSFPGGDTIYF. CDR3 nucleotides: TGCGCCAGCAGCTTCCCAGGCGGGGACACCATATATTTT.